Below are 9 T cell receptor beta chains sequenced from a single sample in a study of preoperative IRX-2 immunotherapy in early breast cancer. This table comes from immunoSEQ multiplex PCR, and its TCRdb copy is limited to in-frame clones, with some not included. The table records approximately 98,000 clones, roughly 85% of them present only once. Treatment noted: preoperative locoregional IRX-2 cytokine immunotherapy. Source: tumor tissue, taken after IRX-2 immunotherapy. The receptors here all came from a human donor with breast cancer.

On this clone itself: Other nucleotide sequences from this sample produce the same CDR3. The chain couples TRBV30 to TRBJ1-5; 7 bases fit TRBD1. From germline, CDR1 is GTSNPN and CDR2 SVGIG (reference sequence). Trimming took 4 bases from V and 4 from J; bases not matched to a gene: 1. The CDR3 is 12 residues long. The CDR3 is CAWTRGNQPQHF. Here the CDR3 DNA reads TGTGCCTGGACCAGGGGGAATCAGCCCCAGCATTTT.

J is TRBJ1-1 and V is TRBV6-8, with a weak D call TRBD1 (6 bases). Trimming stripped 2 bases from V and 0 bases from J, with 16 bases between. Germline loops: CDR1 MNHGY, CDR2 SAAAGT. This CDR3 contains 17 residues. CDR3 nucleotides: TGTGCCAGCAGTTACCCCGGGGGGCAGTCCATGAACACTGAAGCTTTCTTT. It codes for CASSYPGGQSMNTEAFF.

Here the CDR3 DNA reads TGTGCCAGCTCACCGGAGGGGGGAGTGAACACTGAAGCTTTCTTT. Translating it yields CASSPEGGVNTEAFF. This chain connects TRBV18 to TRBJ1-1; possibly TRBD1 for D (6 bases). This CDR3 is built from 15 residues. Germline loops: CDR1 KGHSH, CDR2 LQKENI. Trimming took 3 bases from V and 0 from J, leaving 11 bases between them. Together with reference TRBV18 and TRBJ1-1, the CDR3 gives the full variable domain: NAGVMQNPRHLVRRRGQEARLRCSPMKGHSHVYWYRQLPEEGLKFMVYLQKENIIDESGMPKERFSAEFPKEGPSILRIQQVVRGDSAAYFCASSPEGGVNTEAFFGQGTRLTVV.

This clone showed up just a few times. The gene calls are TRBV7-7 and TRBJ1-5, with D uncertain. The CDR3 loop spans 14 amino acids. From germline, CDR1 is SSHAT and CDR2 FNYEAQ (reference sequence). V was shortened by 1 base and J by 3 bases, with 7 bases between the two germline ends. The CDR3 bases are TGTGCCAGCAGCTTAGGGTATTACAATCAGCCCCAGCATTTT. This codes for CASSLGYYNQPQHF.

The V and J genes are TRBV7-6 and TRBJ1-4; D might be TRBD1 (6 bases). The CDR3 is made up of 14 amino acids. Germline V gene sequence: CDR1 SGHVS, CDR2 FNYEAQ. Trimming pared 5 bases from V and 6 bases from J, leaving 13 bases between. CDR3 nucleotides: TGTGCCAGCAGCCTTCGGGACAACTATGAAAAACTGTTTTTT. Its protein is CASSLRDNYEKLFF.

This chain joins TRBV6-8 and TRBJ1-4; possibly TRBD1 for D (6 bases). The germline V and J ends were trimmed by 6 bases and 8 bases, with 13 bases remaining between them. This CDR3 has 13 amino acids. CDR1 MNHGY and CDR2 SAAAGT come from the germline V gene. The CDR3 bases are TGTGCCAGCAGAGTATTCAGGGGAGAAAAACTGTTTTTT. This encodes CASRVFRGEKLFF.

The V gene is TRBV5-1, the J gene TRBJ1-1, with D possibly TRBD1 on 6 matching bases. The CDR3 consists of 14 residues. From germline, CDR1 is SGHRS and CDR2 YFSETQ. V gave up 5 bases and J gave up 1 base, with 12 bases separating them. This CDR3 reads CASRPGQPNTEAFF. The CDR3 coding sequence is TGCGCCAGCAGACCGGGACAACCGAACACTGAAGCTTTCTTT. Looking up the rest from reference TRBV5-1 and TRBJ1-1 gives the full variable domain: KAGVTQTPRYLIKTRGQQVTLSCSPISGHRSVSWYQQTPGQGLQFLFEYFSETQRNKGNFPGRFSGRQFSNSRSEMNVSTLELGDSALYLCASRPGQPNTEAFFGQGTRLTVV.

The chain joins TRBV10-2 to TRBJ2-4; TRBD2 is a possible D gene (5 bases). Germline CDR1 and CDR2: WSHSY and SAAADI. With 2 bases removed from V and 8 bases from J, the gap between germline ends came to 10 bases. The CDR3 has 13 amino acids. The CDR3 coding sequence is TGCGCCAGCAGTGAGGCGGGTTTGGACATTCAGTACTTC. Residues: CASSEAGLDIQYF.

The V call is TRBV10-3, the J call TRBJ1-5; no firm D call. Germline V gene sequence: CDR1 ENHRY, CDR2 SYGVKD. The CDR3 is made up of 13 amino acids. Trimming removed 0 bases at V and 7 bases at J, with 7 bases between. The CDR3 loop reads CAISESREQPQHF. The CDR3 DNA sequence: TGTGCCATCAGTGAGTCGAGGGAACAGCCCCAGCATTTT.